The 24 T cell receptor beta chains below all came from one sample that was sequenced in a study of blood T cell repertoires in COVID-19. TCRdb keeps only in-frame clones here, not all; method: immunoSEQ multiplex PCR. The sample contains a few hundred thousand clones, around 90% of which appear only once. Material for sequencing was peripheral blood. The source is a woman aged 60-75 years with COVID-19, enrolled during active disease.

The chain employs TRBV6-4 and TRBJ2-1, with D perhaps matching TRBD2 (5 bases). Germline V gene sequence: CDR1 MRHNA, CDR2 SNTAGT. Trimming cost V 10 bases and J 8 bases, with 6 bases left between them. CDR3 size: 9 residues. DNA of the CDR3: TGTGCCACGGAGGATGAGCAGTTCTTC. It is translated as CATEDEQFF.

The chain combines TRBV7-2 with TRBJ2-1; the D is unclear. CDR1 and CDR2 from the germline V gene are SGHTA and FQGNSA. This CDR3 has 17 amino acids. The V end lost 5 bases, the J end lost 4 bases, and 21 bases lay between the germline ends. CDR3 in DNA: TGTGCCAGCAGCCCTAGAATATGGCGTCGGGTTTACAATGAGCAGTTCTTC. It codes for CASSPRIWRRVYNEQFF.

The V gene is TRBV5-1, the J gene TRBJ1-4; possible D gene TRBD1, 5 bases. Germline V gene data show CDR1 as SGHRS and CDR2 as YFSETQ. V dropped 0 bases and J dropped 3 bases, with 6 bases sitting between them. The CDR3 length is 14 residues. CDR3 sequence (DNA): TGCGCCAGCAGCTTGGCAGGGTCTAATGAAAAACTGTTTTTT. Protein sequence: CASSLAGSNEKLFF.

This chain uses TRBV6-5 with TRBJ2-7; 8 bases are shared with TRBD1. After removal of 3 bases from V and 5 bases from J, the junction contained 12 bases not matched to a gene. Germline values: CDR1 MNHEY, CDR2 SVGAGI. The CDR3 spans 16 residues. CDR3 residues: CASSYSHTGGPNEQYF. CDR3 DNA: TGTGCCAGCAGTTATTCCCACACAGGGGGACCGAACGAGCAGTACTTC.

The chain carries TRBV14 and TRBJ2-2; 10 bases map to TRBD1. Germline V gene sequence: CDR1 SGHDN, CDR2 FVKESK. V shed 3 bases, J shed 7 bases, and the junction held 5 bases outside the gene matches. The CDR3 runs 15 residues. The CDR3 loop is CASSQGTGVIGELFF. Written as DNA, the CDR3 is TGTGCCAGCAGCCAGGGGACAGGGGTCATCGGGGAGCTGTTTTTT.

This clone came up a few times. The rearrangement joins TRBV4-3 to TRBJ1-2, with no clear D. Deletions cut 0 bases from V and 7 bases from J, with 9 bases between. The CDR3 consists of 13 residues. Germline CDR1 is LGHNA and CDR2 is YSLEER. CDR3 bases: TGCGCCAGCAGCCAAGATCAAGCGCTTGGCTACACCTTC. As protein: CASSQDQALGYTF.

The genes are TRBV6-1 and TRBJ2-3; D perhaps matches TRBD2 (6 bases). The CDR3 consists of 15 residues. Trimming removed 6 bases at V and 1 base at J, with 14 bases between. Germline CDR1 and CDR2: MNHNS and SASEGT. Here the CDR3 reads CASRVSGGRTDTQYF. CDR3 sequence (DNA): TGTGCCAGCAGGGTGTCCGGAGGGCGCACAGATACGCAGTATTTT.

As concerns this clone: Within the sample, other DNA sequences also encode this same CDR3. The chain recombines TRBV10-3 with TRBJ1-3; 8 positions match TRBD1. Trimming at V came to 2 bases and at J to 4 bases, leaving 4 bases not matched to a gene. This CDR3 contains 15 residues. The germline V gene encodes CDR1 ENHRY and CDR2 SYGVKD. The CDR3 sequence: CAISEQGARGNTIYF. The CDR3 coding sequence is TGTGCCATCAGTGAGCAGGGGGCGCGGGGAAACACCATATATTTT.

The CDR3 here is CASSVGARPAGEKLFF. CDR3 nucleotides: TGTGCCAGCAGCGTAGGGGCGAGGCCCGCGGGGGAAAAACTGTTTTTT. The rearrangement links TRBV9 to TRBJ1-4, with D uncertain. The germline gives CDR1 SGDLS, CDR2 YYNGEE. This CDR3 is built from 16 residues. Trimming stripped 0 bases from V and 8 bases from J, with 17 bases between.

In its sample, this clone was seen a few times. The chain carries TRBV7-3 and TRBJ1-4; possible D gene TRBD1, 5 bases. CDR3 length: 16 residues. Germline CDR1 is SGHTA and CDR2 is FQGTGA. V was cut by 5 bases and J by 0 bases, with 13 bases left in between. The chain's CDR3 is CASSPNDRATNEKLFF. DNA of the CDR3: TGTGCCAGCAGCCCGAACGACAGAGCAACTAATGAAAAACTGTTTTTT.

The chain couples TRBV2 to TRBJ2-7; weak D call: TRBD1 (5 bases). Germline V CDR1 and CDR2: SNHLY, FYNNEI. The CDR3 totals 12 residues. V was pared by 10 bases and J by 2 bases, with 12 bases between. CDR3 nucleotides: TGTGCCACTTGGACACCCACCTACGAGCAGTACTTC. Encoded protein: CATWTPTYEQYF.

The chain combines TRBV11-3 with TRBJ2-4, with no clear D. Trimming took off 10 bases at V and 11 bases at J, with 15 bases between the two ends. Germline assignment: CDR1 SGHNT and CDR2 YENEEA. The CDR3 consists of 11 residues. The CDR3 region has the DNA TGTGCCACCAAATCTATCATCTTTCAGTACTTC. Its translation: CATKSIIFQYF.

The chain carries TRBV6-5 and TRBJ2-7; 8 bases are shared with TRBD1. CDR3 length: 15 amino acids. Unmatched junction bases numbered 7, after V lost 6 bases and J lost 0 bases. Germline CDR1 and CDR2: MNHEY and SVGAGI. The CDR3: CASRVGQGLSYEQYF. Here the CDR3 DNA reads TGTGCCAGCAGAGTAGGACAGGGTCTCTCCTACGAGCAGTACTTC.

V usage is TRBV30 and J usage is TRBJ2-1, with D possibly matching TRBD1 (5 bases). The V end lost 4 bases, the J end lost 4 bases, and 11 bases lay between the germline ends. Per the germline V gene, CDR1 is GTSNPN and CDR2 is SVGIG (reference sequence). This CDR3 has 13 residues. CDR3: CAWTGQSYNEQFF. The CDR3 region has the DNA TGTGCCTGGACAGGACAATCGTACAATGAGCAGTTCTTC.

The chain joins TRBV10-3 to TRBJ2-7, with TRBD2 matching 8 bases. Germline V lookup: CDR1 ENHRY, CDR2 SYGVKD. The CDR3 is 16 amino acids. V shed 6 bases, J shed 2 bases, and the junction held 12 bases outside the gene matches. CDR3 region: CAISPSSGGTTYEQYF. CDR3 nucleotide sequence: TGTGCCATCAGCCCCTCAAGCGGGGGCACTACCTACGAGCAGTACTTC.

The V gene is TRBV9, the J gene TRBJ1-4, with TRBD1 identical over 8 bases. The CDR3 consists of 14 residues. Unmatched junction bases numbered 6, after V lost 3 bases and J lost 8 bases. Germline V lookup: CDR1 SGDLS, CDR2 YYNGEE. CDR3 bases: TGTGCCAGCAGCGCACGGACAGGGCACGAAAAACTGTTTTTT. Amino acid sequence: CASSARTGHEKLFF.

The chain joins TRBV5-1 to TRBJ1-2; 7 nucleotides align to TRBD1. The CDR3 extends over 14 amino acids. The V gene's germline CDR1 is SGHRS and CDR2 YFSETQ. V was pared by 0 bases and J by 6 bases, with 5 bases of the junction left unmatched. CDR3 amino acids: CASSLGAGGHGYTF. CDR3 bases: TGCGCCAGCAGCTTGGGGGCAGGGGGGCATGGCTACACCTTC.

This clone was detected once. The CDR3 is CASSHGAKNTEAFF. DNA of the CDR3: TGTGCCAGCAGCCATGGGGCCAAGAACACTGAAGCTTTCTTT. V and J are TRBV11-2 and TRBJ1-1; perhaps TRBD1 as D (5 bases). The CDR3 consists of 14 residues. Per germline, CDR1 SGHAT and CDR2 FQNNGV. With 5 bases removed from V and 1 base from J, the gap between germline ends came to 11 bases.

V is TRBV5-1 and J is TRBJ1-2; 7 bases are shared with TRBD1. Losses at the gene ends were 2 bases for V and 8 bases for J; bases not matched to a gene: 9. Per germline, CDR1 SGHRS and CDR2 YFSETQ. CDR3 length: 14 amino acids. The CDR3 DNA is TGCGCCAGCAGCTTTCCGAGACAGGGCTTCGGCTACACCTTC. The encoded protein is CASSFPRQGFGYTF.

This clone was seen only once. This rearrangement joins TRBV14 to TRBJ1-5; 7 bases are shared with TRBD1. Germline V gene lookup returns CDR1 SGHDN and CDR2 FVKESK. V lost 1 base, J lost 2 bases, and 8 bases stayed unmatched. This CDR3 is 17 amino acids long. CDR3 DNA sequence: TGTGCCAGCAGCCAAGGACCGACAGGGCTCCGCAATCAGCCCCAGCATTTT. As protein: CASSQGPTGLRNQPQHF.

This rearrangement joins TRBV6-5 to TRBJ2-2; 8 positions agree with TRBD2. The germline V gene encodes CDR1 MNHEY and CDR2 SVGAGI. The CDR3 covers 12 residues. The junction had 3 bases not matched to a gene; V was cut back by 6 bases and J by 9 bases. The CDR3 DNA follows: TGTGCCAGCAGCCGGGAGGGAAGGGAGCTGTTTTTT. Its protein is CASSREGRELFF.

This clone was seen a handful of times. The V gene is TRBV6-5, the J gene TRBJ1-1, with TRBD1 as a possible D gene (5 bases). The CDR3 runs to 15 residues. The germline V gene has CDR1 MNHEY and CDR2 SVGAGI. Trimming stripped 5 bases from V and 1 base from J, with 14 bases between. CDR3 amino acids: CASSRGVARNTEAFF. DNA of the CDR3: TGTGCCAGCAGTAGGGGCGTGGCCAGGAACACTGAAGCTTTCTTT.

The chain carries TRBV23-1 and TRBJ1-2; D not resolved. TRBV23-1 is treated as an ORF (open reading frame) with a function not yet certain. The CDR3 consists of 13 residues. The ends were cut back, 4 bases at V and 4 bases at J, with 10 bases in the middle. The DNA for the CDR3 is TGCGCCAGCAGTCTAAGACTATCCTATGGCTACACCTTC. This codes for CASSLRLSYGYTF.

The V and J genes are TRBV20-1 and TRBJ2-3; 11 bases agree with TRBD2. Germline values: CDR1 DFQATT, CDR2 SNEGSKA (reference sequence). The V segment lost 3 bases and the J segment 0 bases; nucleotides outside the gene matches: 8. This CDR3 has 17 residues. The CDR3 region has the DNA TGCAGTGCTAGTGTGCTAGCGGGGGGACCTAGCACAGATACGCAGTATTTT. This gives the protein CSASVLAGGPSTDTQYF.